This T cell receptor (beta chain) was profiled in a study of blood T cell repertoires in COVID-19. For the study at large: PBMCs, B-cell-depleted T cells, or T cells were the source of the cDNA or gDNA that made up the material.

V lost 1 base, J lost 2 bases, and 5 bases stayed unmatched. Germline assignment: CDR1 LGHNA and CDR2 YNFKEQ. The CDR3 extends over 17 amino acids. Produced via immunoSEQ multiplex PCR; TCRdb's table is partial and in-frame only. The sample records roughly 230,000 clones, more than 65% being singletons. Sequencing input: peripheral blood. The receptor comes from a man aged 45 to 65 with active or convalescent COVID-19. The chain links TRBV4-2 to TRBJ1-3; TRBD1 agrees at 10 bases. The chain's CDR3 is CASSQGPGQGPGNTIYF. CDR3 DNA: TGTGCCAGCAGCCAAGGGCCGGGACAGGGGCCTGGAAACACCATATATTTT.